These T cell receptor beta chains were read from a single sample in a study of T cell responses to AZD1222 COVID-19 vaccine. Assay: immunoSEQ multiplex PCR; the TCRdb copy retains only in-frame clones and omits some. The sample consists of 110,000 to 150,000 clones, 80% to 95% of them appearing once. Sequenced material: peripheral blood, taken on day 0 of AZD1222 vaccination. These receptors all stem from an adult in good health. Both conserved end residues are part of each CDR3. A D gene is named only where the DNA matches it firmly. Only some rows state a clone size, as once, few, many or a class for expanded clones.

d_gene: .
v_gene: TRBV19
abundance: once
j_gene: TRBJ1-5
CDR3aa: CASRNPMRGANQPQHF
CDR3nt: TGTGCCAGTAGGAACCCCATGCGGGGGGCCAATCAGCCCCAGCATTTT

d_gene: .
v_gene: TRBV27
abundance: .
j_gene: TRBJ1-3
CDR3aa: CASSLTISGNTIYF
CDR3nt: TGTGCCAGCAGTTTAACGATCTCTGGAAACACCATATATTTT

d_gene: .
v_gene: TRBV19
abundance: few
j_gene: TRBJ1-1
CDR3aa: CATRLGHQNTEAFF
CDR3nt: TGTGCCACCCGCTTGGGACACCAGAACACTGAAGCTTTCTTT

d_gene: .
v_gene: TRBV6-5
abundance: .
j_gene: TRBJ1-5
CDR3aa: CASSPGPTNQPQHF
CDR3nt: TGTGCCAGCAGTCCGGGGCCCACAAATCAGCCCCAGCATTTT

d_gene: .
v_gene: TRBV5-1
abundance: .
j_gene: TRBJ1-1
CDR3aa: CASSPEGGVNTEAFF
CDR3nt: TGCGCCAGCAGCCCGGAGGGGGGGGTGAACACTGAAGCTTTCTTT

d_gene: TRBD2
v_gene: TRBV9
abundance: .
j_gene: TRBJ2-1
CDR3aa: CASSVLAGVANEQFF
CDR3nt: TGTGCCAGCAGCGTCCTAGCGGGAGTAGCCAATGAGCAGTTCTTC

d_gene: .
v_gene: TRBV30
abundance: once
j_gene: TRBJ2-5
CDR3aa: CAWSVPGHQETQYF
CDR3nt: TGTGCCTGGAGTGTACCAGGACACCAAGAGACCCAGTACTTC

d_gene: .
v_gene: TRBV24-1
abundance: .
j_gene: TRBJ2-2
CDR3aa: CATQGNTGELFF
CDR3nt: TGTGCCACCCAGGGGAACACCGGGGAGCTGTTTTTT

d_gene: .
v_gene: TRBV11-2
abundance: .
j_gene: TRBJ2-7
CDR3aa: CASSGDTNEQYF
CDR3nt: TGTGCCAGCAGCGGAGATACGAACGAGCAGTACTTC

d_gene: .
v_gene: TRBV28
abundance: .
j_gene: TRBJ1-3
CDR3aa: CASSGFSGNTIYF
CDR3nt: TGTGCCAGCAGCGGATTCTCTGGAAACACCATATATTTT

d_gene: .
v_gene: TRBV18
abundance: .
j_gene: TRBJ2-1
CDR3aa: CASSPRSAHYNEQFF
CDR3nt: TGTGCCAGCTCACCACGTAGCGCACACTACAATGAGCAGTTCTTC

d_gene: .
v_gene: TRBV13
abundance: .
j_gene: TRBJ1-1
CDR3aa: CASSLYREGTEAFF
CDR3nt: TGTGCCAGCAGCTTATATCGGGAAGGCACTGAAGCTTTCTTT

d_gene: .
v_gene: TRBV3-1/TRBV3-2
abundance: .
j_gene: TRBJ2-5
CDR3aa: CASSQATQVLQAETQYF
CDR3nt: TGTGCCAGCAGCCAAGCGACTCAGGTTTTGCAAGCAGAGACCCAGTACTTC

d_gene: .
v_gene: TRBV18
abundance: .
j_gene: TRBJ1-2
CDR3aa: CASSPVGVGYGYTF
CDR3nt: TGTGCCAGCTCACCAGTCGGGGTGGGATATGGCTACACCTTC

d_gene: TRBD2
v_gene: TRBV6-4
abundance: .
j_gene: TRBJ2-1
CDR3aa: CASRDSRLMGLAGGPIYNEQFF
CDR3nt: TGTGCCAGCAGGGACAGCCGATTAATGGGACTAGCGGGAGGGCCGATCTACAATGAGCAGTTCTTC

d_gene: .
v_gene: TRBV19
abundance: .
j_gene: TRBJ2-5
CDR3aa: CASSQDRGGAQYF
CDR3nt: TGTGCCAGTAGCCAGGACCGCGGAGGGGCCCAGTACTTC

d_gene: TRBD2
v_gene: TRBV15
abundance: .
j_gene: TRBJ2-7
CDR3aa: CATSREGLAGDEQYF
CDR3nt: TGTGCCACCAGCCGTGAGGGACTAGCGGGAGACGAGCAGTACTTC

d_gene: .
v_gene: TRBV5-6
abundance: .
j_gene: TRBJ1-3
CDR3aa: CASSLGGFRNTIYF
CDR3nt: TGTGCCAGCAGCTTAGGAGGGTTTAGAAACACCATATATTTT

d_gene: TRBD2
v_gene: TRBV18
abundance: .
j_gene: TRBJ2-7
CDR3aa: CASSPGLAGDREQYF
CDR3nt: TGTGCCAGCTCACCTGGACTAGCGGGAGATCGCGAGCAGTACTTC

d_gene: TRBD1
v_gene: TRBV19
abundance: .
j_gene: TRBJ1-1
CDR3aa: CASRRGGAGTEAFF
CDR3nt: TGTGCCAGTAGAAGAGGGGGCGCGGGCACTGAAGCTTTCTTT

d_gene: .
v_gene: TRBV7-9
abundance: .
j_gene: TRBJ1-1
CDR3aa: CASSLLRSEAFF
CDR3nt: TGTGCCAGCAGCTTATTAAGAAGTGAAGCTTTCTTT

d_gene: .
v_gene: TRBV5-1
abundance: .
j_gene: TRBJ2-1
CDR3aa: CASRTANEQFF
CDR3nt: TGCGCCAGCAGGACAGCTAATGAGCAGTTCTTC

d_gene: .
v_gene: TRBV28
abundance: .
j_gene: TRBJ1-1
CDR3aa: CASSSGQLKRAFF
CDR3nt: TGTGCCAGCAGTTCTGGACAGCTCAAGAGGGCTTTCTTT

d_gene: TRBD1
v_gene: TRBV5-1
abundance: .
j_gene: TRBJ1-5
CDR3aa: CASSPQGAEQPQHF
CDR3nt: TGCGCCAGCAGCCCACAGGGGGCAGAGCAGCCCCAGCATTTT